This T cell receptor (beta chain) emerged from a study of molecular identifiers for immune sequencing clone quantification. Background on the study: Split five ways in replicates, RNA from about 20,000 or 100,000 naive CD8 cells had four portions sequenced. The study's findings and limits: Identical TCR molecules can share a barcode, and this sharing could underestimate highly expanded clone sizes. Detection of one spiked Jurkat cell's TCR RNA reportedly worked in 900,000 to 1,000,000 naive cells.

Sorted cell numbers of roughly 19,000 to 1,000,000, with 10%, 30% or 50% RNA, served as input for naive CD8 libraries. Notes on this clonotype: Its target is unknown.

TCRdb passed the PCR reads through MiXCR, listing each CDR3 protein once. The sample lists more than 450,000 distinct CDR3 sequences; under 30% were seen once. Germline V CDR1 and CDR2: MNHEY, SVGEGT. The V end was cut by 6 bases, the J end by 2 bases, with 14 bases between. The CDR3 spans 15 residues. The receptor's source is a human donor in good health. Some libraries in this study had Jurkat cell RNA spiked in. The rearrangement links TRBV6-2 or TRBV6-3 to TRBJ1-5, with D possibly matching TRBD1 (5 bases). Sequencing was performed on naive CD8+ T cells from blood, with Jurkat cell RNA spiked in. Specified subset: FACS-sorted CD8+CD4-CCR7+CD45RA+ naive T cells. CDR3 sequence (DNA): TGTGCCAGCAGCCGCAGGGTGGGCGGCAATCAGCCCCAGCATTTT. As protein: CASSRRVGGNQPQHF.